Listed below are T cell receptor beta chains from one sample, sequenced in a study of control samples from healthy donors and cancer patients. Data came from immunoSEQ multiplex PCR; TCRdb stores just in-frame clones and leaves some out. The sample includes 74,000 or so clones, over 75% of them seen just once. The sequenced sample consisted of blood. These receptors all come from a man aged 45-65 years in good health. Both conserved end residues are part of each CDR3. A D gene is named only where the DNA matches it firmly. The listing skips clone size in some rows; elsewhere it reads once, few, many or a size class.

j_call cdr3_length clone_size v_call d_call cdr3_aa cdr3_nt
TRBJ1-1 14 once TRBV11-1 - CASSLDVWDTEAFF TGTGCCAGCAGCTTAGACGTATGGGACACTGAAGCTTTCTTT
TRBJ1-2 13 - TRBV19 - CASSTVTGFGYTF TGTGCCAGTAGTACCGTCACAGGGTTTGGCTACACCTTC
TRBJ1-5 14 - TRBV7-2 - CASSLTGSGGPQHF TGTGCCAGCAGCTTAACCGGATCGGGAGGGCCCCAGCATTTT
TRBJ2-3 14 once TRBV24-1 - CATSDPNQFGRQYF TGTGCCACCAGTGACCCAAACCAATTCGGGAGGCAGTATTTT
TRBJ2-7 11 - TRBV6-5 - CASSYGDEQYF TGTGCCAGCAGTTATGGCGACGAGCAGTACTTC
TRBJ2-1 13 - TRBV6-2/TRBV6-3 - CASSYRGKNEQFF TGTGCCAGCAGTTACCGCGGAAAGAATGAGCAGTTCTTC
TRBJ2-1 19 - TRBV4-2 TRBD2 CASSQDRASGGILYNEQFF TGTGCCAGCAGCCAAGATCGGGCTAGCGGGGGGATACTTTACAATGAGCAGTTCTTC
TRBJ1-1 14 - TRBV27 - CASSWGRGNTEAFF TGTGCCAGCAGTTGGGGGCGGGGGAACACTGAAGCTTTCTTT
TRBJ2-5 14 - TRBV6-5 - CASSTRANWETQYF TGTGCCAGCAGTACTAGGGCTAATTGGGAGACCCAGTACTTC
TRBJ1-2 13 - TRBV5-1 TRBD1 CASSFQGGYGYTF TGCGCCAGCAGCTTCCAGGGGGGATATGGCTACACCTTC
TRBJ1-1 13 - TRBV27 - CASSLQAWTEAFF TGTGCCAGCAGTTTGCAGGCATGGACTGAAGCTTTCTTT
TRBJ2-1 16 - TRBV20-1 - CSASEQGPGTYNEQFF TGCAGTGCTAGTGAACAGGGCCCAGGCACCTACAATGAGCAGTTCTTC
TRBJ1-2 15 - TRBV7-8 - CASSLGGDNAGGYTF TGTGCCAGCAGCTTAGGGGGGGACAACGCTGGTGGCTACACCTTC
TRBJ2-3 15 few TRBV7-2 - CASNRAGGRGDTQYF TGTGCCAGCAACCGCGCCGGGGGAAGGGGCGATACGCAGTATTTT
TRBJ2-3 12 - TRBV24-1 - CATSVSTDTQYF TGTGCCACCAGTGTTTCGACAGATACGCAGTATTTT
TRBJ1-3 15 - TRBV13 - CASSLDGYSGNTIYF TGTGCCAGCAGCTTGGACGGCTACTCTGGAAACACCATATATTTT
TRBJ1-2 14 - TRBV30 - CAWSAVGGGYGYTF TGTGCCTGGAGTGCTGTCGGGGGTGGCTATGGCTACACCTTC
TRBJ2-3 14 - TRBV6-6 - CASSYIAVTDTQYF TGTGCCAGCAGTTACATCGCAGTTACGGATACGCAGTATTTT
TRBJ1-1 15 - TRBV5-6 - CASSPLTGSNTEAFF TGTGCCAGCAGTCCATTGACAGGCTCGAACACTGAAGCTTTCTTT
TRBJ2-1 13 - TRBV6-5 - CASSYWQYNEQFF TGTGCCAGCAGTTACTGGCAGTACAATGAGCAGTTCTTC
TRBJ1-6 15 - TRBV7-2 - CASSTWLGGNSPLHF TGTGCCAGCAGCACCTGGTTGGGGGGCAATTCACCCCTCCACTTT
TRBJ2-1 13 - TRBV27 - CASRPTGYNEQFF TGTGCCAGCAGACCGACAGGCTACAATGAGCAGTTCTTC
TRBJ2-7 15 - TRBV2 TRBD2 CASSEGAGATGEQYF TGTGCCAGCAGTGAAGGAGCGGGGGCCACGGGAGAGCAGTACTTC